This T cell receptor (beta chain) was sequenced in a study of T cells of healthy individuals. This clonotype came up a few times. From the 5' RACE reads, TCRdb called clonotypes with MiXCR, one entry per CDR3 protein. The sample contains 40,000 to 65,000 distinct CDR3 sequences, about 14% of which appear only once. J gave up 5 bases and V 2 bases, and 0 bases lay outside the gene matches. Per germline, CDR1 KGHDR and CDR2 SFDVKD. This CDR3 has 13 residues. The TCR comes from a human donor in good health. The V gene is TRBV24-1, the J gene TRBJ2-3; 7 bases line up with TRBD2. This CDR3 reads CATSDSGGDTQYF. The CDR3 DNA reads TGTGCCACCAGTGATTCGGGAGGAGATACGCAGTATTTT.